The 22 T cell receptor beta chains below come from one sample, sequenced in a study of T cell repertoires in cytomegalovirus infection. TCRdb fed the reads into MiXCR, producing one record per CDR3 protein. In the table there are under 300,000 distinct CDR3 sequences, over 15% of which are singletons. Sample: CD8+ T cells from PBMCs. The receptors originated from a human donor in good health (CMV status not recorded). Some clones in this sample may be carry-over from other donors' samples.

This clonotype has only a few counts. Written as DNA, the CDR3 is TGTGCCAGCAGTCAGCCGACAGGGGTGGGCACAGATACGCAGTATTTT. This encodes CASSQPTGVGTDTQYF. The chain is built from TRBV6-5 and TRBJ2-3; the match to TRBD1 covers 8 bases. V gave up 5 bases and J gave up 1 base; unmatched junction bases: 8. Germline CDR1 MNHEY, CDR2 SVGAGI. The CDR3 totals 16 residues.

The chain's CDR3 is CASTAMAENYGYTF. CDR3 bases: TGTGCCAGCACCGCAATGGCGGAGAACTATGGCTACACCTTC. The V gene is TRBV5-6, the J gene TRBJ1-2, with D unresolved. CDR1 SGHDT and CDR2 YYEEEE come from the germline V gene. The CDR3 is 14 amino acids. V shed 6 bases and J shed 2 bases, with 14 bases lying between them.

This clonotype was picked up many times. The genes are TRBV7-2 and TRBJ1-5; 10 bases match TRBD1. The CDR3 has 16 amino acids. V lost 5 bases to trimming and J lost 1 base; unmatched junction nucleotides: 5. Per the germline V gene, CDR1 is SGHTA and CDR2 is FQGNSA. This chain's CDR3 is CASSPTGGMSNQPQHF. In DNA, the CDR3 is TGTGCCAGCAGCCCGACAGGGGGCATGAGCAATCAGCCCCAGCATTTT.

In this sample, this clonotype turned up a few times. The chain carries TRBV19 and TRBJ2-3, with D perhaps matching TRBD1 (6 bases). With 5 bases removed from V and 2 bases from J, the gap between germline ends came to 17 bases. Germline CDR1 LNHDA, CDR2 SQIVND (reference sequence). This CDR3 region has 16 residues. The CDR3 spells CASSLRTELPTDTQYF. CDR3 DNA: TGTGCCAGTAGTCTACGGACAGAACTCCCCACAGATACGCAGTATTTT.

This clonotype was recorded many times. This chain uses TRBV7-2 with TRBJ1-5, with TRBD1 as a possible D gene (6 bases). V shed 5 bases and J shed 5 bases, with 13 bases lying between them. Germline lookup yields CDR1 SGHTA and CDR2 FQGNSA. The CDR3 is made up of 14 amino acids. CDR3 protein: CASSQIKGDQPQHF. CDR3 DNA sequence: TGTGCCAGCAGCCAGATCAAGGGGGATCAGCCCCAGCATTTT.

The gene calls are TRBV19 and TRBJ2-5; D uncertain. The CDR3 has 18 amino acids. Germline V gene sequence: CDR1 LNHDA, CDR2 SQIVND (reference sequence). Trimming removed 0 bases from V and 1 base from J, with 18 bases in between. CDR3 sequence (DNA): TGTGCCAGTAGTATAGATCTATTGACGAACCACGTCCAAGAGACCCAGTACTTC. Protein sequence: CASSIDLLTNHVQETQYF.

With regard to this clonotype: This sequence may be a read error, since a much larger clone differs from it by one base. V gene TRBV28 combines with J gene TRBJ1-2, with 7 bases lining up with TRBD1. CDR1 and CDR2 from the germline V gene are MDHEN and SYDVKM. The CDR3 consists of 15 residues. CDR3 protein: CASLTNRGLNYGHTF. For the CDR3, the DNA is TGTGCCAGCCTGACGAACAGGGGCCTCAACTATGGCCACACCTTC.

This chain joins TRBV28 and TRBJ2-7; D gene unclear. Looked up from germline, CDR1 is MDHEN and CDR2 is SYDVKM. Trimming took off 6 bases at V and 4 bases at J, with 13 bases between the two ends. The CDR3 is 13 residues long. CDR3 bases: TGTGCCAGCAGGGGCGTCCCATTTTACGAGCAGTACTTC. Translation: CASRGVPFYEQYF.

This clonotype was observed a few times. The rearrangement uses TRBV18 and TRBJ2-7; 9 bases align to TRBD1. CDR3 size: 15 residues. The germline V gene has CDR1 KGHSH and CDR2 LQKENI. Germline trimming cut 3 bases from V and 1 base from J; bases unmatched to any gene: 4. CDR3 loop: CASSPEQGASYEQYF. The DNA of the CDR3 is TGTGCCAGCTCACCTGAACAGGGGGCTTCCTACGAGCAGTACTTC.

This chain joins TRBV6-2 or TRBV6-3 and TRBJ2-7, with a tentative D call TRBD1 (6 bases). Trimming cost V 5 bases and J 7 bases, with 9 bases left between them. The CDR3 runs 11 residues. CDR1 MNHEY and CDR2 SVGEGT come from the germline V gene. CDR3 sequence: CASSITGEQYF. CDR3 coding DNA: TGTGCCAGCAGTATTACAGGGGAGCAGTACTTC.

This chain joins TRBV27 and TRBJ2-7; D may correspond to TRBD1 or TRBD2 (5 bases each). The CDR3 has 14 amino acids. The germline CDR1 and CDR2 sequences are MNHEY and SMNVEV (reference sequence). V was pared by 5 bases and J by 5 bases, with 16 bases between. CDR3 sequence: CASSPRDPNDEQYF. The CDR3 bases are TGTGCCAGCAGTCCCCGGGACCCAAACGACGAGCAGTACTTC.

This clonotype was detected a few times. The chain combines TRBV2 with TRBJ2-2; TRBD1 or TRBD2 may be the D gene (5 bases each). Germline V CDR1 and CDR2: SNHLY, FYNNEI. The CDR3 is 14 residues long. V was clipped by 3 bases and J by 5 bases, with 10 bases between them. The CDR3 nucleotides are TGTGCCAGCAGTGACCCAGGGAGTACCGGGGAGCTGTTTTTT. Translation gives CASSDPGSTGELFF.

The table lists this clonotype with many counts. V is TRBV12-3 or TRBV12-4 and J is TRBJ1-2, with 10 bases lining up with TRBD1. V shed 5 bases, J shed 4 bases, and the junction held 7 bases outside the gene matches. The CDR3 runs to 15 residues. CDR3 loop: CASSLWDRGTYGYTF. DNA of the CDR3: TGTGCCAGCAGTCTCTGGGACAGGGGAACCTATGGCTACACCTTC.

This chain connects TRBV5-1 to TRBJ2-6; TRBD1 is a possible D gene (6 bases). Germline CDR1 SGHRS, CDR2 YFSETQ. V lost 4 bases to trimming and J lost 4 bases, with 9 bases between them. This CDR3 has 14 amino acids. CDR3 region: CASSLQGGANVLTF. Here the CDR3 DNA reads TGCGCCAGCAGCCTCCAGGGGGGGGCCAACGTCCTGACTTTC.

This clonotype was observed at least ten times. The rearrangement uses TRBV28 and TRBJ2-7; 7 bases line up with TRBD2. Trimming took 2 bases from V and 4 from J; bases not matched to a gene: 2. The germline CDR1 and CDR2 sequences are MDHEN and SYDVKM. The CDR3 sequence is 13 residues long. CDR3 region: CASSLSGVYEQYF. CDR3 nucleotides: TGTGCCAGCAGTTTAAGCGGGGTTTACGAGCAGTACTTC.

This clonotype showed up many times. The chain links TRBV7-6 to TRBJ2-7; D ambiguous. The CDR3 is 16 amino acids. Deletions cut 5 bases from V and 0 bases from J, with 17 bases between. In germline, CDR1 is SGHVS, CDR2 FNYEAQ. CDR3: CASSPVLAARSYEQYF. CDR3 bases: TGTGCCAGCAGCCCCGTATTGGCAGCGCGCTCCTACGAGCAGTACTTC.

The chain couples TRBV4-1 to TRBJ2-7; tentative D call: TRBD1 (6 bases). V dropped 1 base and J dropped 7 bases, with 14 bases sitting between them. CDR3 length equals 14 residues. The germline V gene has CDR1 MGHRA and CDR2 YSYEKL. The DNA for the CDR3 is TGCGCCAGCAGCCAAGGTTTGGCAGGGGTAGAGCAGTACTTC. This translates into CASSQGLAGVEQYF.

This clonotype was recorded at least ten times. The J gene is TRBJ2-1, the V gene TRBV7-9; D ambiguous. V dropped 6 bases and J dropped 5 bases, with 14 bases sitting between them. Germline lookup yields CDR1 SEHNR and CDR2 FQNEAQ (reference sequence). This CDR3 comprises 14 residues. The DNA of the CDR3 is TGTGCCAGCAGGTCGGGCACGTTCCACAATGAGCAGTTCTTC. Translation gives CASRSGTFHNEQFF.

This clonotype has at least ten counts. V and J are TRBV7-9 and TRBJ1-3; maybe TRBD1 (6 bases). The germline CDR1 and CDR2 sequences are SEHNR and FQNEAQ (reference sequence). V gave up 1 base and J gave up 5 bases, with 9 bases separating them. The CDR3 is 14 amino acids. The CDR3 region is CASSLVQGRNTIYF. DNA of the CDR3: TGTGCCAGCAGCTTAGTACAGGGAAGAAACACCATATATTTT.

This clonotype occurred a few times. The V gene is TRBV4-1, the J gene TRBJ2-4, with D tentatively TRBD2 (6 bases). CDR1 MGHRA and CDR2 YSYEKL come from the germline V gene. The ends were cut back, 1 base at V and 1 base at J, with 8 bases in the middle. The CDR3 contains 15 residues. This CDR3 is CASSQVAGAKNIQYF. CDR3 DNA: TGCGCCAGCAGCCAAGTGGCGGGGGCCAAAAACATTCAGTACTTC.

This clonotype showed up many times. V gene TRBV5-1 combines with J gene TRBJ1-6, with D unclear. V was cut by 4 bases and J by 5 bases, with 10 bases left in between. This CDR3 region has 14 residues. Germline-derived CDR1 and CDR2 are SGHRS and YFSETQ. The CDR3 here is CASSLGRDNSPLHF. Written as DNA, the CDR3 is TGCGCCAGCAGCCTCGGTCGGGATAATTCACCCCTCCACTTT.

This clonotype has just a few counts. V and J are TRBV5-1 and TRBJ2-2, with D unresolved. Germline CDR1 SGHRS, CDR2 YFSETQ. V lost 4 bases, J lost 1 base, and 5 bases lay in between. The CDR3 contains 13 residues. In DNA, the CDR3 is TGCGCCAGCAGCAAGGAGAACACCGGGGAGCTGTTTTTT. Encoded protein: CASSKENTGELFF.